What follows is one T cell receptor (beta chain) and its context. These data come from a study of Graves' ophthalmopathy and Graves' hyperthyroidism. From germline, CDR1 is GTSNPN and CDR2 SVGIG (reference sequence). Trimming removed 2 bases from V and 6 bases from J; junction bases left unmatched: 8. The CDR3 contains 14 residues. RNA transcripts yielded amplified TCR beta CDR3 regions. HTBI-primed RT-PCR formed the first round, and a multiplex PCR formed the second. TCRdb re-called the multiplex PCR reads with MiXCR, one entry per CDR3 protein. The repertoire holds over a million distinct CDR3 sequences, with about 40% as singletons.

Sequenced input: peripheral blood or thyroid tissue (not recorded which). J is TRBJ1-2 and V is TRBV30, with 8 bases aligning to TRBD1. This receptor was taken from an adult man with Graves' hyperthyroidism. The CDR3 coding sequence is TGTGCCTGGAGTAACGGACAGGGAGGGGATGGCTACACCTTC. As protein: CAWSNGQGGDGYTF.